This entry describes one T cell receptor beta chain. Its target is unknown. These data come from a study of CD8+ T cells in alopecia areata. In the study overall: In an open-label trial, patients got 5 to 10 mg tofacitinib twice daily. Regarding the study as a whole: In lesional scalp, particularly from alopecia totalis/universalis, clonality was higher than in normal scalp.

Lesional scalp tissue (obtained by punch biopsy) and peripheral blood were collected from alopecia areata patients. Isolated RNA was reverse transcribed into cDNA used as the sequencing template. Clones were sequenced by immunoSEQ multiplex PCR, and TCRdb holds only the in-frame ones, with some missing. The table records 150,000 or so clones, 45% to 55% of them present only once. Germline lookup yields CDR1 SQVTM and CDR2 ANQGSEA. CDR3 size: 16 residues. The ends were cut back, 3 bases at V and 0 bases at J, with 18 bases in the middle. The origin of this receptor is a human donor with alopecia areata. This material consisted of CD8+ T cells sorted from blood, taken at week 0. The chain couples TRBV29-1 to TRBJ2-7, with D tentatively TRBD2 (6 bases). CDR3 nucleotides: TGCAGCGTTGACGGGCTCGGGGGAATCAACTCCTACGAGCAGTACTTC. It translates to CSVDGLGGINSYEQYF.